This T cell receptor beta chain was identified during a study of T cell responses to AZD1222 COVID-19 vaccine. Overall study results and limits: No repertoire was sampled before or during the peak T cell response, only after it.

Repertoires were generated with immunoSEQ multiplex PCR, while TCRdb's copy carries only in-frame clones and drops some. The sample records 100,000 to 150,000 clones, approximately 91% being singletons. Points on this clone: The antigen is undetermined. This same CDR3 is encoded by further DNA sequences in the sample.

V was pared by 1 base and J by 4 bases, with 8 bases between. This CDR3 is built from 13 residues. Germline CDR1 reads SGHDT; CDR2 reads YYEEEE. Pooled in the analysis were second doses at about 4 or about 12 weeks. Sequencing used peripheral blood, obtained 28 days after the second AZD1222 dose. This chain uses TRBV5-6 with TRBJ1-1; TRBD1 might be the D (5 bases). This sequence was found in an adult who received the AZD1222 COVID-19 vaccine. The chain's CDR3 is CASSLWGGTEAFF. DNA of the CDR3: TGTGCCAGCAGCTTGTGGGGGGGCACTGAAGCTTTCTTT.